The T cell receptor (beta chain) described here comes from a study of shared clonotypes between healthy human individuals. This CDR3 contains 16 residues. Some clones are missing from TCRdb's copy, which holds only in-frame ones; the method was immunoSEQ multiplex PCR. This sample has a few million clones, with more than 80% found just once. This clone has only one observation. This clonotype was obtained from a man between 18 and 35 years old in good health. Some clones in this sample may be carry-over from other donors' samples. The sequencing input was naive CD4+ T cells from PBMCs. Subset specified: CD45RA+ positively selected. This chain joins TRBV21-1 and TRBJ2-2; the table calls TRBD1, which could not be checked here. TRBV21-1 is noted as a pseudogene. The CDR3 DNA sequence: TGTGCCAGCAGCGAGCAGGGGGCGTGGAGCACCGGGGAGCTGTTTTTT. Its protein product is CASSEQGAWSTGELFF.